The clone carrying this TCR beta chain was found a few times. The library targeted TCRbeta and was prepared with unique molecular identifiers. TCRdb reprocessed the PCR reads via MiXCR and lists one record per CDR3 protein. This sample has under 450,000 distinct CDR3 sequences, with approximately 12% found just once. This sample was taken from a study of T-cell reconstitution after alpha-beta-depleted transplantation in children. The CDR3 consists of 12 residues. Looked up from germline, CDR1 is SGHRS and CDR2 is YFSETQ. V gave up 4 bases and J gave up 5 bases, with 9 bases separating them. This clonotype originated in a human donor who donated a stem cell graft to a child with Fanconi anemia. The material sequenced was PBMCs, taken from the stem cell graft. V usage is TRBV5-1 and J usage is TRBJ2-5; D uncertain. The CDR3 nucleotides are TGCGCCAGCAGCAATACCTATGAGACCCAGTACTTC. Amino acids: CASSNTYETQYF.